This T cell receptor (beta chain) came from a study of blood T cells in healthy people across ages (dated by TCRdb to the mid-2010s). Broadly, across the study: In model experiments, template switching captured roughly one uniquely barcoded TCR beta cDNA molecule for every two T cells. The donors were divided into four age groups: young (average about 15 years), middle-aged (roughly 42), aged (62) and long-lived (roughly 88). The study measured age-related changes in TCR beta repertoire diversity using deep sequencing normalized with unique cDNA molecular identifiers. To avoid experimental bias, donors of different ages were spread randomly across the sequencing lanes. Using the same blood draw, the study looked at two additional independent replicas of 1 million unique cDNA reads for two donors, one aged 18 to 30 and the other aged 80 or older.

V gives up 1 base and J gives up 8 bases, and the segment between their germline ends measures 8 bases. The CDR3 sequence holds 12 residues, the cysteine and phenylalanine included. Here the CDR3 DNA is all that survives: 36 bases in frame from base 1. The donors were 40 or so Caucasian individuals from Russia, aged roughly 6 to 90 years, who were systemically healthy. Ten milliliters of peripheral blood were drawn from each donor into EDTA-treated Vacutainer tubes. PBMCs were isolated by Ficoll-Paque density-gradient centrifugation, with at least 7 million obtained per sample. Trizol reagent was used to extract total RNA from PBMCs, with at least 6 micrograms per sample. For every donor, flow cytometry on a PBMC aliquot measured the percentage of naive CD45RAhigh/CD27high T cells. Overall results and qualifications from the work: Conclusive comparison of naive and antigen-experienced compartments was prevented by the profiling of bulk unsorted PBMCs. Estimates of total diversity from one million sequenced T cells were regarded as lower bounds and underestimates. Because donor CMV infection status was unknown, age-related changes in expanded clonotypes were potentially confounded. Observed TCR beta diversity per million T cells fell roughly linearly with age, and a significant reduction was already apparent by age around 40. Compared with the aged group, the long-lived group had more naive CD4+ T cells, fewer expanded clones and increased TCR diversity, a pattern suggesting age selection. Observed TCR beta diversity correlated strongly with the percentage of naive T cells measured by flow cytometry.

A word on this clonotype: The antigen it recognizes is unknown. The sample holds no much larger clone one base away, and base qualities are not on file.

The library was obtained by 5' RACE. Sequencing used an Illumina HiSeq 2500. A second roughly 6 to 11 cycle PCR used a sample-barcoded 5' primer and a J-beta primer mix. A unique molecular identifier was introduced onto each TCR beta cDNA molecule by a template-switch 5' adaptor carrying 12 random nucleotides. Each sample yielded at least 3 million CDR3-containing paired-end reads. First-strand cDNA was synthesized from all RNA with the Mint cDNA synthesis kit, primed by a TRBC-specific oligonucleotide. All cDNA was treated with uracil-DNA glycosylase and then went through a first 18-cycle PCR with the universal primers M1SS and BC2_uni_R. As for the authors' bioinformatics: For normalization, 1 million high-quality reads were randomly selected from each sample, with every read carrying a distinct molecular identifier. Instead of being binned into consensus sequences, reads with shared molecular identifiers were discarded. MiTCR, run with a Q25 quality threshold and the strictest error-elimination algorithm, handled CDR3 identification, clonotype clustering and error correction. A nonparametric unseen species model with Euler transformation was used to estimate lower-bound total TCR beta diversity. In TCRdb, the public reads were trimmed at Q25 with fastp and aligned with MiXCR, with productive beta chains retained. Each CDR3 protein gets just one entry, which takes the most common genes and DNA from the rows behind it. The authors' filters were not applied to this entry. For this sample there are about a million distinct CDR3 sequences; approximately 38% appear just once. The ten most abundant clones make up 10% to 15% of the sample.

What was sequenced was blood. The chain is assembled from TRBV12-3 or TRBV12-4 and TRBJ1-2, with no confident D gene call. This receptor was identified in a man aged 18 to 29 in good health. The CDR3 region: CASSLDGWGYTF. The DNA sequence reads TGTGCCAGCAGTTTAGACGGGTGGGGCTACACCTTC.